The rows below give T cell receptor beta chains drawn from one sample of a study of early T cells in non-severe SARS-CoV-2 infection. TCRdb ran MiXCR on the 5' RACE reads and lists one entry per CDR3 protein. The sample includes roughly 36,000 distinct CDR3 sequences, approximately 5% seen only once; the top ten take 10% to 15%. Sequencing was performed on whole blood. Receptors originate from an adult who was a healthcare worker with PCR-confirmed SARS-CoV-2 infection or an uninfected control (not recorded which). Each CDR3 is given with its conserved first and last residue. A D gene is named only where the DNA matches it firmly. Clone size is not always given. Where it is, it says once, few, many or a class for expanded clones.

v_gene,abundance,j_gene,d_gene,CDR3nt,CDR3aa
TRBV7-3,many,TRBJ2-1,TRBD2,TGTGCCAGCAGCCGAGTAGCGGGGGACTACAATGAGCAGTTCTTC,CASSRVAGDYNEQFF
TRBV10-3,-,TRBJ2-7,TRBD2,TGTGCCACCCGGGGGGGAGGAGCCTACGAGCAGTACTTC,CATRGGGAYEQYF
TRBV5-5,many,TRBJ1-1,-,TGTGCCAGCAGCTTGGCCTACGCCGGGGTCTTCCTCGTTCACACTGAAGCTTTCTTT,CASSLAYAGVFLVHTEAFF
TRBV11-2,many,TRBJ2-2,TRBD2,TGTGCCAGCAGCCTCACAACGGGACTAGCGGGGCACACCGGGGAGCTGTTTTTT,CASSLTTGLAGHTGELFF
TRBV24-1,few,TRBJ1-2,-,TGTGCCACCAGTGATCCCTATGGCTACACCTTC,CATSDPYGYTF
TRBV13,many,TRBJ2-5,TRBD1,TGTGCCAGCAGCTTAGCCCCAGGACAGGCCGAACGGGAGACCCAGTACTTC,CASSLAPGQAERETQYF
TRBV7-2,many,TRBJ2-3,-,TGTGCCAGCAGCGCCGGTGATACGCAGTATTTT,CASSAGDTQYF
TRBV5-1,many,TRBJ2-5,-,TGCGCCAGCAGCCCGGTACAGGGTACTTCGGAGACCCAGTACTTC,CASSPVQGTSETQYF
TRBV24-1,many,TRBJ1-5,-,TGTGCCACCAGTGATGAACCCGGGGAGCCCCAGCATTTT,CATSDEPGEPQHF
TRBV10-3,few,TRBJ1-2,-,TGTGCCATCAGTGACGGGGGCAGTGGCTACACCTTC,CAISDGGSGYTF
TRBV6-5,many,TRBJ1-1,-,TGTGCCAGCTCCCCAGCGAACACTGAAGCTTTCTTT,CASSPANTEAFF
TRBV5-1,many,TRBJ2-5,-,TGCGCCAGCAGCCGATCTGGGATTAAAGAGACCCAGTACTTC,CASSRSGIKETQYF
TRBV27,many,TRBJ1-1,TRBD1,TGTGCCAGCAGTCCGCCGATCCGGGACAGCCTAACTGAAGCTTTCTTT,CASSPPIRDSLTEAFF
TRBV11-2,many,TRBJ2-5,-,TGTGCCAGCAGCAGCAGCAGGGGCGCAGAGACCCAGTACTTC,CASSSSRGAETQYF
TRBV28,many,TRBJ2-7,-,TGTGCCAGCAGTGAGGGGGATAATCGTCATCACGAGCAGTACTTC,CASSEGDNRHHEQYF
TRBV19,many,TRBJ2-5,-,TGTGCCAGTAACCCCGGGGTTATCGGAGAGACCCAGTACTTC,CASNPGVIGETQYF
TRBV20-1,many,TRBJ2-4,-,TGCAGTGCTAGAGTGCAGACCGCCAAAAACATTCAGTACTTC,CSARVQTAKNIQYF
TRBV10-1,many,TRBJ1-1,TRBD1,TGCGCCAGCAGTGAAAGGGGGCCGGACACTGAAGCTTTCTTT,CASSERGPDTEAFF
TRBV29-1,many,TRBJ2-7,-,TGCAGCGTTGAAGGTGACCCGAGGGGTACCTACGAGCAGTACTTC,CSVEGDPRGTYEQYF
TRBV11-2,many,TRBJ2-7,TRBD2,TGTGCCAGCATCGCGGGAGATGCTTTATCCTACGAGCAGTACTTC,CASIAGDALSYEQYF
TRBV27,many,TRBJ2-3,TRBD2,TGTGCCAGCAGTCCGTGGGGGGGACTAGCGGGGAGATCGTGGATGGCAGATACGCAGTATTTT,CASSPWGGLAGRSWMADTQYF
TRBV29-1,many,TRBJ1-4,-,TGCAGCGTTAATGCTTATGAAAAACTGTTTTTT,CSVNAYEKLFF
TRBV7-2,many,TRBJ2-2,TRBD1,TGTGCCAGCAGCTCGACAGGGGCTGCGAACACCGGGGAGCTGTTTTTT,CASSSTGAANTGELFF
TRBV10-1,-,TRBJ2-3,TRBD2,TGCGCCAGCAGTGAAGGAGGCGGGGGGGCAACAGATACGCAGTATTTT,CASSEGGGGATDTQYF
TRBV21-1,few,TRBJ1-5,-,-,CASSPWGDGNQPQHF
TRBV20-1,many,TRBJ1-1,TRBD1,TGCAGTGCTAGAGAGGGGACAGGGGATACTGAAGCTTTCTTT,CSAREGTGDTEAFF
TRBV20-1,many,TRBJ2-5,TRBD2,TGCAGTGCTAGTGCGGGACTAGCGAGTGAGACCCAGTACTTC,CSASAGLASETQYF
TRBV29-1,many,TRBJ1-2,TRBD1,TGCAGCGTGACCGGGACAGGAGAGGACTATGGCTACACCTTC,CSVTGTGEDYGYTF
TRBV11-2,many,TRBJ1-6,-,TGTGCCAGCAGCTTTAGTGCGGGAAATAATTCACCCCTCCACTTT,CASSFSAGNNSPLHF
TRBV11-2,many,TRBJ2-3,-,TGTGCCAGCAGCTTAATGGCCACAGATACGCAGTATTTT,CASSLMATDTQYF
TRBV3-1,many,TRBJ2-5,-,TGTGCCAGCAGCCCGGGGGATTTACAAGAGACCCAGTACTTC,CASSPGDLQETQYF
TRBV5-1,many,TRBJ1-1,-,TGCGCCAGCAGCTGGGGACAGAACACTGAAGCTTTCTTT,CASSWGQNTEAFF
TRBV7-2,many,TRBJ2-4,TRBD2,TGTGCCAGCAGCCCACGAGCCCCGGGACTAGGAGGAGGGGCCAAAAACATTCAGTACTTC,CASSPRAPGLGGGAKNIQYF
TRBV7-9,many,TRBJ2-7,-,TGTGCCAGCAGCTTAGGGACAGCTTTCTCCTACGAGCAGTACTTC,CASSLGTAFSYEQYF
TRBV11-3,many,TRBJ1-6,-,TGTGCCAGCAGCTTTGATCAGAATTCACCCCTCCACTTT,CASSFDQNSPLHF
TRBV5-6,-,TRBJ2-5,-,TGTGCCAGCAGCCCCCCAGGGTCAGAAGAGACCCAGTACTTC,CASSPPGSEETQYF
TRBV20-1,many,TRBJ1-1,TRBD1,TGCAGTGCTTTACAGGGGGACTACACTGAAGCTTTCTTT,CSALQGDYTEAFF
TRBV20-1,few,TRBJ2-3,TRBD2,TGCAGTGCTAGAGCCCCACGGGGGGGAAGCACAGATACGCAGTATTTT,CSARAPRGGSTDTQYF
TRBV28,-,TRBJ2-2,TRBD1,TGTGCCAGCAGTTTTTTTGGGACAGAGTTCACCGGGGAGCTGTTTTTT,CASSFFGTEFTGELFF
TRBV27,many,TRBJ2-6,-,TGTGCCAGCAGTTTATCGGCAGGGGCCTTCTCGACTGGGGCCAACGTCCTGACTTTC,CASSLSAGAFSTGANVLTF
TRBV12-3/TRBV12-4,few,TRBJ2-7,TRBD1,TGTGCCAGCAGCCGGGCCGGGACAGGGGCGTCCGGTTACGAGCAGTACTTC,CASSRAGTGASGYEQYF
TRBV10-2,few,TRBJ2-5,-,TGCGCCAGCAGTGTGGGCAGGGGATTCCAAGAGACCCAGTACTTC,CASSVGRGFQETQYF
TRBV2,-,TRBJ1-5,-,TGTGCCAGCACCACAGGGAACCAGCCCCAGCATTTT,CASTTGNQPQHF
TRBV29-1,few,TRBJ2-7,TRBD1,TGCAGCGTGGGACAGGACTACGAGCAGTACTTC,CSVGQDYEQYF
TRBV6-2/TRBV6-3,many,TRBJ2-6,-,TGTGCCAGCACCATTACCCCGGGAGCCCCCCTCTCTGGGGCCAACGTCCTGACTTTC,CASTITPGAPLSGANVLTF
TRBV2,many,TRBJ2-3,-,TGTGCCAGCAGCTTGGAGGCGGATACGCAGTATTTT,CASSLEADTQYF
TRBV6-5,many,TRBJ2-7,-,TGTGCCAGCAGTTCCTATACGGGCAAGCACTCACCCTACGAGCAGTACTTC,CASSSYTGKHSPYEQYF
TRBV7-9,many,TRBJ2-2,TRBD2,TGTGCCAGCAATGGACTAGCGGGGACCGGGGAGCTGTTTTTT,CASNGLAGTGELFF
TRBV5-1,many,TRBJ2-1,-,TGCGCCAGCAGCTTGCTGGGTAGCAATGAGCAGTTCTTC,CASSLLGSNEQFF
TRBV13,few,TRBJ2-3,TRBD1,TGTGCCAGCAGCCCCCCAGGGGGCGTAGATACGCAGTATTTT,CASSPPGGVDTQYF